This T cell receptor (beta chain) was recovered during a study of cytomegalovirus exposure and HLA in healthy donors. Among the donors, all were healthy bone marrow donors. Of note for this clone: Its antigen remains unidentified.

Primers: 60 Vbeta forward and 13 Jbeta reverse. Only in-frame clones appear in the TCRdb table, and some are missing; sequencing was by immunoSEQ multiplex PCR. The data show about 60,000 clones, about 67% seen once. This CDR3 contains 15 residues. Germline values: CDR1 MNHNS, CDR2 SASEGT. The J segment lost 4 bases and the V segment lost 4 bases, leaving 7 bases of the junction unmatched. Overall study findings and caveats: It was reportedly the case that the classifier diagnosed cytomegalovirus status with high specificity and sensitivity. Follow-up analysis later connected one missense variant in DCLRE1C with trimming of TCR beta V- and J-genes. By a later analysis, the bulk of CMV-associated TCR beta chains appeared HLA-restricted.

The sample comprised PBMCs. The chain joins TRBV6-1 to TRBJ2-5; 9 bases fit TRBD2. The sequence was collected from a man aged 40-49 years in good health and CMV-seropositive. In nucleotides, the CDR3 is TGTGCCAGCAGTGTACCTGGCGGGGGGGGAGAGACCCAGTACTTC. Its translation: CASSVPGGGGETQYF.